This entry features one T cell receptor (beta chain) sequence. Its specificity is not known. These data originate in a study of blood T cells in healthy people across ages. Study conclusions and caveats: Unknown donor CMV status possibly confounded expanded clonotype changes.

V shed 4 bases and J shed 8 bases, with 17 bases lying between them. This CDR3 is built from 14 residues. Germline V gene sequence: CDR1 DFQATT, CDR2 SNEGSKA (reference sequence). Through a sample-barcoded 5' primer and a J-beta primer mix, a second PCR was run for roughly 6 to 12 cycles. TCRdb independently ran MiXCR on the 5' RACE reads; one entry per CDR3 protein. The sample carries 710,000 or so distinct CDR3 sequences, about 30% recorded once. Material: blood. The chain combines TRBV20-1 with TRBJ1-4, with D tentatively TRBD1 (5 bases). The sequence derives from a woman older than 75 in good health. The CDR3 DNA sequence: TGCAGTGCTACCCTGATCCGCCCAGGGGAAAAACTGTTTTTT. Its translation: CSATLIRPGEKLFF.